The clone carrying this TCR beta chain has just one count. Its matching antigen is unknown. A read error may be the cause here, since a much bigger clone is one base away. Germline V gene lookup returns CDR1 SGHTA and CDR2 FQGNSA. V lost 5 bases and J lost 4, with 22 bases in between. The CDR3 contains 17 residues. This specimen comes from a study of T cells in Graves' hyperthyroidism and ophthalmopathy. Across the whole study: Peripheral blood sampling occurred at initial diagnosis, before any treatment.

From RNA transcripts, TCR beta CDR3 regions were amplified. When the TCR CDR3 underwent first-round RT-PCR, the HTBI primer set was used. Each CDR3 protein gets one entry after TCRdb re-called the multiplex PCR reads with MiXCR. The sample shows about 640,000 distinct CDR3 sequences, under 25% of them seen only once. Any patient presenting with uncontrolled infection, other autoimmune disease, pregnancy or lactation was left out. The authors obtained PBMCs from about 9 ml of fresh peripheral blood. General observations from the study: Researchers found most expanded thyroid clonotypes above 0.001 in blood as well.

The sequence derives from a man between 25 and 39 years old with Graves' ophthalmopathy. Source material: blood. The chain recombines TRBV7-2 with TRBJ2-3; weak D call: TRBD2 (7 bases). CDR3 residues: CASSLNGGGSLADTQYF. CDR3 sequence (DNA): TGTGCCAGCAGCCTCAATGGGGGCGGGAGTCTAGCAGATACGCAGTATTTT.